This TCR beta chain appears in the sequencing data of a study of Ad26.COV2.S vaccination and SARS-CoV-2 variants. Sample treatment: some 19 received Ad26.COV2.S at low or high dose, single or two shots; roughly five received placebo; per-sample allocation not given. Repertoires come from day 63 after the first vaccine or placebo injection. Libraries were prepared by immunoSEQ multiplex PCR; TCRdb keeps only in-frame clonotypes and omits some of them. The data show fewer than 800,000 clones, approximately 88% seen once. V gave up 10 bases and J gave up 0 bases; unmatched junction bases: 6. Germline values: CDR1 LNHDA, CDR2 SQIVND (reference sequence). The length of the CDR3 is 14 residues.

This specimen consisted of peripheral blood, obtained in a trial of Ad26.COV2.S vaccine versus placebo. This TCR was recovered from a person between 18 and 65 years old who received the Ad26.COV2.S COVID-19 vaccine or a placebo. This chain links TRBV19 with TRBJ2-1, with 7 nucleotides matching TRBD2. The DNA for the CDR3 is TGTGCCACCGCTGCGGGGGTCTCCTACAATGAGCAGTTCTTC. Translated, it gives CATAAGVSYNEQFF.